A single sample is the source of the 17 T cell receptor beta chains below, sequenced in a study of tumor-infiltrating lymphocytes in primary liver carcinoma. TCR beta cDNA was reverse-transcribed from about 500 ng of total RNA. The reaction used a constant-region primer and ProtoScript II reverse transcriptase. Employing slightly modified ARM-PCR, three nested multiplex PCR rounds were run, and these gave rise to the TCR beta libraries. A C-beta reverse primer was combined with TRBV1-TRBV30 forward primers in the first two PCR rounds, and each round had about 10 cycles. TCRdb itself ran the multiplex PCR reads through MiXCR, one entry per CDR3 protein. The profile covers 90,000 to 150,000 distinct CDR3 sequences, with about 59% appearing a single time and 7% to 10% taken by the ten largest. Co-extraction of RNA and DNA was performed on roughly 20-31 mg of unsorted bulk tissue. The specimen was liver tumor tissue from sampling region 1. Subset here: tumor region T1, superior pole. These receptors all come from an older woman with primary liver carcinoma and hepatitis B virus infection.

The chain recombines TRBV20-1 with TRBJ2-3, with 8 bases that match TRBD2. The length of the CDR3 is 16 residues. Looked up from germline, CDR1 is DFQATT and CDR2 is SNEGSKA (reference sequence). The V segment lost 1 base and the J segment 2 bases; nucleotides outside the gene matches: 8. CDR3 in amino acids: CSARGFSGETTDTQYF. CDR3 sequence (DNA): TGCAGTGCTAGAGGGTTTAGCGGGGAAACCACAGATACGCAGTATTTT.

The chain joins TRBV11-2 to TRBJ2-6; D is perhaps TRBD2 (5 bases). Germline V lookup: CDR1 SGHAT, CDR2 FQNNGV. V shed 2 bases and J shed 2 bases, with 22 bases lying between them. This CDR3 comprises 20 residues. Here the CDR3 reads CASSLNLDGSIKTGANVLTF. In DNA, the CDR3 is TGTGCCAGCAGCTTAAATTTAGATGGGAGTATTAAAACTGGGGCCAACGTCCTGACTTTC.

The rearrangement uses TRBV30 and TRBJ2-1; D might be TRBD1 (5 bases). V lost 2 bases and J 4 bases, leaving 15 bases between the germline ends. CDR1 and CDR2 (germline): GTSNPN, SVGIG (reference sequence). This CDR3 has 15 residues. CDR3 region: CAWSLGPGDYNEQFF. Written as DNA, the CDR3 is TGTGCCTGGAGTCTGGGGCCTGGGGATTACAATGAGCAGTTCTTC.

The table lists this clonotype with a few counts. The chain is built from TRBV7-9 and TRBJ1-6, with 7 bases aligning to TRBD1. Unmatched junction bases numbered 3, after V lost 3 bases and J lost 7 bases. Germline CDR1 and CDR2: SEHNR and FQNEAQ (reference sequence). The CDR3 is made up of 14 amino acids. Written as DNA, the CDR3 is TGTGCCAGCAGCTTGGACAGGAGGAATTCACCCCTCCACTTT. Its translation: CASSLDRRNSPLHF.

The rearrangement joins TRBV10-2 to TRBJ2-7; the D is unclear. The CDR3 spans 11 residues. Germline V gives CDR1 WSHSY, CDR2 SAAADI. V was trimmed by 8 bases and J by 5 bases, leaving 10 bases between them. The CDR3 DNA reads as TGCGCCAGCCAGCACGCCCACGAGCAGTACTTC. Residues: CASQHAHEQYF.

This chain connects TRBV11-2 to TRBJ2-2; D possibly corresponds to TRBD2 (5 bases). Looked up from germline, CDR1 is SGHAT and CDR2 is FQNNGV. This CDR3 is built from 17 residues. Trimming shortened V by 10 bases and J by 6 bases, and 27 bases separated the two germline ends. This CDR3 reads CANSFPRLHANAGELFF. Written as DNA, the CDR3 is TGTGCCAACAGTTTCCCCCGACTACACGCAAACGCCGGGGAGCTGTTTTTT.

Within the sample, this clonotype is medium-sized. This chain connects TRBV11-2 to TRBJ2-7; a weak D match, TRBD1 (6 bases). CDR1 SGHAT and CDR2 FQNNGV come from the germline V gene. Trimming stripped 3 bases from V and 0 bases from J, with 12 bases between. This CDR3 spans 15 amino acids. In DNA form, the CDR3 reads TGTGCCAGCAGCTTTCTACAGGGACCCTCCTACGAGCAGTACTTC. Protein: CASSFLQGPSYEQYF.

Of note for this clonotype: A much larger clone differs by one base, so this may be a read error. For the CDR3, the DNA is TGTGCCAGCAGCCTGCGAGCGAGAGGGAACCAAGAGACCCAGTACTTC. Its translation: CASSLRARGNQETQYF. The chain links TRBV14 to TRBJ2-5; a weak D match, TRBD2 (5 bases). V lost 4 bases and J lost 0, with 15 bases in between. The germline V gene has CDR1 SGHDN and CDR2 FVKESK. CDR3 size: 16 residues.

Regarding this clonotype: A much larger clone differs by one base, so this may be a read error. V is TRBV29-1 and J is TRBJ2-1, with TRBD2 as a possible D gene (5 bases). The CDR3 runs 13 residues. Germline lookup yields CDR1 SQVTM and CDR2 ANQGSEA. The CDR3 DNA reads as TGCAGCGTTGAACTAGCCGACTACAATGAGCAGCTCTTC. Translation gives CSVELADYNEQLF.

This clonotype was seen at least ten times. The chain couples TRBV14 to TRBJ2-3; D is ambiguous. The germline V gene encodes CDR1 SGHDN and CDR2 FVKESK. Trimming cost V 1 base and J 2 bases, with 13 bases left between them. CDR3 length: 16 residues. CDR3 sequence: CASSQVSHRHTDTQYF. CDR3 DNA sequence: TGTGCCAGCAGCCAAGTTTCCCACCGCCACACAGATACGCAGTATTTT.

This chain links TRBV6-5 with TRBJ1-1, with D unresolved. Germline V gene sequence: CDR1 MNHEY, CDR2 SVGAGI. The CDR3 is 15 amino acids. The V and J ends lost 5 bases and 1 base respectively, with 14 bases between them. CDR3 protein: CASSAGPSGNTEAFF. CDR3 DNA: TGTGCCAGCAGTGCCGGGCCCAGTGGGAACACTGAAGCTTTCTTT.

The chain couples TRBV20-1 to TRBJ1-6, with D possibly TRBD1 on 6 matching bases. Germline V gene data show CDR1 as DFQATT and CDR2 as SNEGSKA (reference sequence). This CDR3 spans 14 amino acids. The ends were cut back, 4 bases at V and 7 bases at J, with 14 bases in the middle. The CDR3 DNA follows: TGCAGTGCTAAAGAGTGGCAGGGGAATTCACCCCTCCACTTT. Its protein product is CSAKEWQGNSPLHF.

Concerning this clonotype: Because the CDR3 is missing its conserved closing phenylalanine or tryptophan, this is likely a read error. This sequence joins TRBV12-3 or TRBV12-4 and TRBJ2-7; D is perhaps TRBD1 (6 bases). V lost 10 bases, J lost 4 bases, and 17 bases lay in between. This CDR3 region has 13 residues. The CDR3 is CANSPQGFYEQYY. CDR3 in DNA: TGTGCCAACAGCCCACAGGGTTTTTACGAGCAGTACTAC.

With respect to this clonotype: As the CDR3 is not closed by the conserved phenylalanine or tryptophan, this likely results from a read error. This chain uses TRBV5-1 with TRBJ2-2; 7 bases map to TRBD2. Germline V gives CDR1 SGHRS, CDR2 YFSETQ. The CDR3 extends over 15 amino acids. CDR3 nucleotide sequence: TGCGCCAGCAGCTTAGCGGGACCGAACACTGGGGAGCTGTTTATT. Its translation: CASSLAGPNTGELFI.

This clonotype was seen only a few times. The V call is TRBV2, the J call TRBJ2-3, with D unclear. Trimming cost V 1 base and J 4 bases, with 6 bases left between them. Germline values: CDR1 SNHLY, CDR2 FYNNEI. The CDR3 runs 13 residues. The CDR3: CASSEVLSDTQYF. CDR3 nucleotides: TGTGCCAGCAGTGAAGTTCTCTCAGATACGCAGTATTTT.

The gene calls are TRBV11-3 and TRBJ2-5; a weak D match, TRBD2 (5 bases). Germline CDR1 reads SGHNT; CDR2 reads YENEEA. There are 15 residues in the CDR3. V was clipped by 3 bases and J by 9 bases, with 20 bases between them. CDR3 loop: CASSFGSGSGLAQYF. The CDR3 DNA follows: TGTGCCAGCAGCTTTGGAAGTGGGAGCGGCTTGGCCCAGTACTTC. Together with reference TRBV11-3 and TRBJ2-5, the CDR3 gives the full variable domain: EAGVVQSPRYKIIEKKQPVAFWCNPISGHNTLYWYLQNLGQGPELLIRYENEEAVDDSQLPKDRFSAERLKGVDSTLKIQPAELGDSAVYLCASSFGSGSGLAQYFGPGTRLLVL.

In the case of this clonotype: A much bigger clone sits one base away, suggesting this may be a read error. The V gene is TRBV28, the J gene TRBJ2-2, with 7 nucleotides matching TRBD2. This CDR3 region has 13 residues. Per the germline V gene, CDR1 is MDHEN and CDR2 is SYDVKM. The junction had 4 bases not matched to a gene; V was cut back by 6 bases and J by 6 bases. The CDR3 loop reads CASRLRGAGELFF. The CDR3 DNA sequence: TGTGCCAGCAGGCTACGGGGGGCCGGGGAGCTGTTTTTT.